This T cell receptor (beta chain) was retrieved from a study of cytomegalovirus exposure and HLA in healthy donors. As concerns this clone: Its antigen is unidentified.

Primers included in the PCR were 60 Vbeta and 13 Jbeta primers. Here immunoSEQ multiplex PCR was the method, and the copy in TCRdb shows in-frame clones only, minus some. Among roughly 170,000 clones listed, about three quarters were seen once. Germline assignment: CDR1 MNHNS and CDR2 SASEGT. V shed 6 bases, J shed 7 bases, and the junction held 6 bases outside the gene matches. This CDR3 is 13 amino acids long. Findings and limits, study-wide: In a later analysis, DRB1 alleles had the most associated TCRs; HLA-C alleles the fewest. In all likelihood, a cluster of highly shared sequence variants was a sequencing artifact.

The receptor was derived from a female donor in good health and CMV-seronegative. The specimen was PBMCs. The chain is built from TRBV6-1 and TRBJ2-1; 7 nucleotides agree with TRBD2. CDR3 residues: CASSPGGVNEQFF. CDR3 sequence (DNA): TGTGCCAGCAGCCCGGGAGGCGTTAATGAGCAGTTCTTC.